The next 6 T cell receptor beta chains were all read from a single sample in a study of T cells of healthy individuals. TCRdb re-called the 5' RACE reads with MiXCR, one entry per CDR3 protein. The repertoire consists of 60,000 to 70,000 distinct CDR3 sequences, with under 20% occurring once and the leading ten covering approximately 4.6%. The receptors come from a human donor in good health.

This clonotype was seen a few times. V gene TRBV25-1 combines with J gene TRBJ2-7, with 7 bases aligning to TRBD2. CDR1 and CDR2 (germline): MGHDK, SYGVNS. This CDR3 has 13 residues. The ends lost 10 bases at V and 2 bases at J; junction bases unmatched: 8. The CDR3 DNA sequence: TGTGCCACCCAGCCAAGCGGGACCTACGAGCAGTACTTC. This encodes CATQPSGTYEQYF.

This clonotype showed up just a few times. The chain couples TRBV28 to TRBJ1-2, with D possibly matching TRBD1 (6 bases). V was pared by 3 bases and J by 8 bases, with 13 bases between. The CDR3 is 13 residues long. Germline-derived CDR1 and CDR2 are MDHEN and SYDVKM. The CDR3 DNA sequence: TGTGCCAGCAGTTTGGACTTACAGGGAGGCTACACCTTC. Protein: CASSLDLQGGYTF.

The gene calls are TRBV2 and TRBJ1-1; D perhaps matches TRBD1 (5 bases). V was pared by 5 bases and J by 4 bases, with 17 bases between. CDR1 is SNHLY, CDR2 FYNNEI, per germline. This CDR3 region has 15 residues. This chain's CDR3 is CASSPNRRVSTEAFF. Here the CDR3 DNA reads TGTGCCAGCAGTCCAAACCGCAGGGTCTCCACTGAAGCTTTCTTT.

This clonotype was counted many times. CDR3 DNA: TGTGCCATCAGCGAAGGGGGACAGGGGGATACGCAGTATTTT. This gives the protein CAISEGGQGDTQYF. This chain connects TRBV10-3 to TRBJ2-3; 10 bases are a match to TRBD1. There are 14 residues in the CDR3. V shed 6 bases and J 6 bases; nucleotides not matched to a gene: 6. The germline V gene encodes CDR1 ENHRY and CDR2 SYGVKD.

This clonotype was picked up a small number of times. The rearrangement joins TRBV6-6 to TRBJ2-1, with 8 bases fitting TRBD2. From germline, CDR1 is MNHNY and CDR2 SVGAGI (reference sequence). The V gene end was trimmed by 0 bases and the J gene end by 5 bases; junction bases not matched to a gene: 9. The CDR3 loop spans 17 amino acids. Here the CDR3 reads CASSYSLSGSRHNEQFF. The DNA for the CDR3 is TGTGCCAGCAGTTACTCGCTCAGCGGGAGTCGACACAATGAGCAGTTCTTC.

The V and J genes are TRBV14 and TRBJ2-7; D could derive from TRBD1 or TRBD2 (6 bases each). The CDR3 is 14 amino acids. The germline gives CDR1 SGHDN, CDR2 FVKESK. V was cut by 5 bases and J by 3 bases, with 14 bases left in between. The chain's CDR3 is CASSEGGFSYEQYF. CDR3 DNA sequence: TGTGCCAGCAGCGAGGGGGGCTTCAGCTACGAGCAGTACTTC.